The 19 T cell receptor beta chains reported below all come from one sample, sequenced in a study of blood T cell repertoires in COVID-19. Sequencing was performed with immunoSEQ multiplex PCR; in TCRdb, only in-frame clones are kept and a portion is missing. There are 90,000 or so clones in the sample; 89% occur only once, and about 4.8% lies in the top ten. Sequencing was carried out using peripheral blood. The receptors here all came from a man between 60 and 70 years old with COVID-19, enrolled during active disease.

The CDR3, as DNA: TGTGCCAGCAGCTTGGACAGGGGTAATGAGCAGTTCTTC. Its protein product is CASSLDRGNEQFF. The chain has TRBV7-6 and TRBJ2-1, with 9 bases that match TRBD1. The CDR3 has 13 residues. V lost 3 bases to trimming and J lost 7 bases; unmatched junction nucleotides: 1. Germline lookup yields CDR1 SGHVS and CDR2 FNYEAQ.

V usage is TRBV20-1 and J usage is TRBJ1-1; D uncertain. Germline CDR1 and CDR2: DFQATT and SNEGSKA (reference sequence). Trimming removed 1 base from V and 2 bases from J, with 2 bases in between. The CDR3 has 11 residues. DNA for the CDR3: TGCAGTGCTAGAGCTAACACTGAAGCTTTCTTT. Translated: CSARANTEAFF.

J is TRBJ1-4 and V is TRBV10-3, with D perhaps matching TRBD1 (5 bases). V was pared by 5 bases and J by 0 bases, with 10 bases between. Per germline, CDR1 ENHRY and CDR2 SYGVKD. The CDR3 consists of 15 residues. CDR3 region: CAISPGTSTNEKLFF. The CDR3 DNA sequence: TGTGCCATCAGTCCCGGGACTTCAACTAATGAAAAACTGTTTTTT.

Only one count was recorded for this clone. The chain links TRBV19 to TRBJ2-1, with TRBD2 matching 8 bases. V was pared by 4 bases and J by 5 bases, with 7 bases of the junction left unmatched. Germline-derived CDR1 and CDR2 are LNHDA and SQIVND (reference sequence). This CDR3 is built from 15 residues. As DNA, the CDR3 is TGTGCCAGTAGTACGCCGGGGCGGGGGGACAATGAGCAGTTCTTC. This translates into CASSTPGRGDNEQFF.

This clone has only a few counts. The identical CDR3 is also encoded by other nucleotide sequences in the sample. V and J are TRBV7-9 and TRBJ1-6, with D possibly matching TRBD1 (6 bases). Germline lookup yields CDR1 SEHNR and CDR2 FQNEAQ (reference sequence). The CDR3 covers 14 residues. V was cut by 3 bases and J by 7 bases, with 10 bases left in between. The CDR3 protein is CASSLGGGNSPLHF. The CDR3 nucleotides are TGTGCCAGCAGCTTGGGAGGGGGAAATTCACCCCTCCACTTT.

The count of this clone is one. The chain joins TRBV6-5 to TRBJ2-2; D unclear. V lost 2 bases to trimming and J lost 4 bases, with 11 bases between them. This CDR3 has 15 residues. The germline V gene has CDR1 MNHEY and CDR2 SVGAGI. The DNA of the CDR3 is TGTGCCAGCAGTTACCGCCTTACAAGCACCGGGGAGCTGTTTTTT. It codes for CASSYRLTSTGELFF.

The rearrangement uses TRBV30 and TRBJ1-6, with a tentative D call TRBD1 (5 bases). CDR3 length: 12 residues. Per germline, CDR1 GTSNPN and CDR2 SVGIG (reference sequence). V was trimmed by 4 bases and J by 11 bases, leaving 12 bases between them. The CDR3 DNA reads TGTGCCTGGAAACAGGCCCTGGCACCCCTCCACTTT. This sequence encodes CAWKQALAPLHF.

J is TRBJ2-1 and V is TRBV18; D is unclear. Germline CDR1 is KGHSH and CDR2 is LQKENI. The CDR3 spans 13 residues. Deletions cut 1 base from V and 2 bases from J, with 3 bases between. Written as DNA, the CDR3 is TGTGCCAGCTCACCACAGCCCTACAATGAGCAGTTCTTC. Amino acids: CASSPQPYNEQFF.

The CDR3 DNA sequence: TGTGCTACCGGGACTAGCGGGAGAAGTGGGACTTACGAGCAGTACTTC. It specifies CATGTSGRSGTYEQYF. The chain links TRBV19 to TRBJ2-7; TRBD2 matches at 14 bases. The CDR3 sequence is 16 residues long. Germline V CDR1 and CDR2: LNHDA, SQIVND (reference sequence).

This clone came up a few times. The gene calls are TRBV13 and TRBJ1-6, with D perhaps TRBD1 (5 bases). Deletions cut 2 bases from V and 14 bases from J, with 13 bases between. Germline CDR1 and CDR2: PRHDT and FYEKMQ (reference sequence). This CDR3 is built from 13 residues. The CDR3 bases are TGTGCCAGCAGCTTAAATCTGGGGGGGGCCCTCCACTTT. Protein: CASSLNLGGALHF.

This chain joins TRBV19 and TRBJ2-5, with D possibly TRBD1 on 6 matching bases. CDR1 is LNHDA and CDR2 is SQIVND in the germline V gene (reference sequence). Trimming removed 2 bases at V and 4 bases at J, with 11 bases between. CDR3 length: 14 residues. The DNA for the CDR3 is TGTGCCAGTAGTATACAGGGGAGAGGAGAGACCCAGTACTTC. Residues: CASSIQGRGETQYF.

The chain links TRBV7-6 to TRBJ2-1; 7 nucleotides match TRBD2. The germline V gene encodes CDR1 SGHVS and CDR2 FNYEAQ. The CDR3 runs to 16 residues. The V and J ends lost 3 bases and 3 bases, in that order; junction bases with no gene match: 8. The CDR3 loop is CASSLGGDLNYNEQFF. DNA for the CDR3: TGTGCCAGCAGCTTGGGGGGGGACCTCAACTACAATGAGCAGTTCTTC. Looking up the rest from reference TRBV7-6 and TRBJ2-1 gives the full variable domain: GAGVSQSPRYKVTKRGQDVALRCDPISGHVSLYWYRQALGQGPEFLTYFNYEAQQDKSGLPNDRFSAERPEGSISTLTIQRTEQRDSAMYRCASSLGGDLNYNEQFFGPGTRLTVL.

The chain links TRBV25-1 to TRBJ2-3, with 7 nucleotides matching TRBD2. The V gene's germline CDR1 is MGHDK and CDR2 SYGVNS. CDR3 length equals 14 residues. Trimming took 9 bases from V and 1 from J; bases not matched to a gene: 7. The CDR3 region is CASTSATGTDTQYF. The CDR3 nucleotides are TGTGCCAGTACTAGCGCGACCGGCACAGATACGCAGTATTTT.

This clone was observed once. The chain links TRBV5-1 to TRBJ2-2, with TRBD1 as a possible D gene (5 bases). This CDR3 has 16 residues. Germline assignment: CDR1 SGHRS and CDR2 YFSETQ. V was cut by 2 bases and J by 0 bases, with 11 bases left in between. The CDR3 spells CASSLVLQANTGELFF. CDR3 DNA: TGCGCCAGCAGCTTAGTGTTACAGGCGAACACCGGGGAGCTGTTTTTT.

The gene calls are TRBV5-4 and TRBJ2-1; possibly TRBD2 for D (5 bases). CDR1 SGHNT and CDR2 YYREEE come from the germline V gene (reference sequence). The CDR3 has 12 amino acids. The DNA for the CDR3 is TGTGCTGAGGGAGTGGCTGGCAATGAGCAGTTCTTC. It translates to CAEGVAGNEQFF.

V and J are TRBV9 and TRBJ2-1; no clear D. CDR1 SGDLS and CDR2 YYNGEE come from the germline V gene. Trimming removed 3 bases from V and 9 bases from J, with 10 bases in between. The CDR3 totals 12 residues. CDR3 in DNA: TGTGCCAGCAGCGCTCTAGAAGGTGAGCAGTTCTTC. Protein: CASSALEGEQFF. Full variable domain (remainder filled in from reference TRBV9 and TRBJ2-1): DSGVTQTPKHLITATGQRVTLRCSPRSGDLSVYWYQQSLDQGLQFLIQYYNGEERAKGNILERFSAQQFPDLHSELNLSSLELGDSALYFCASSALEGEQFFGPGTRLTVL.

The chain combines TRBV27 with TRBJ2-6, with D uncertain. The CDR3 length is 15 residues. The germline CDR1 and CDR2 sequences are MNHEY and SMNVEV (reference sequence). Trimming removed 5 bases at V and 4 bases at J, with 12 bases between. This CDR3 is CASSLATLGANVLTF. In nucleotides, the CDR3 is TGTGCCAGCAGTCTCGCCACTCTCGGGGCCAACGTCCTGACTTTC. The full variable domain, in which reference TRBV27 and TRBJ2-6 provide the parts outside the CDR3, is EAQVTQNPRYLITVTGKKLTVTCSQNMNHEYMSWYRQDPGLGLRQIYYSMNVEVTDKGDVPEGYKVSRKEKRNFPLILESPSPNQTSLYFCASSLATLGANVLTFGAGSRLTVL.

The V gene is TRBV15, the J gene TRBJ1-5, with TRBD1 as a possible D gene (6 bases). Trimming left V 0 bases short and J 2 bases short, with 11 bases between. The CDR3 covers 16 residues. In germline, CDR1 is LNHNV, CDR2 YYDKDF (reference sequence). CDR3 nucleotides: TGTGCCACCAGCAGAGAGGGGGCAGGGGGCAATCAGCCCCAGCATTTT. As protein: CATSREGAGGNQPQHF.

This clone was found once. V and J are TRBV9 and TRBJ1-1, with TRBD1 as a possible D gene (5 bases). The CDR3 has 14 amino acids. V was clipped by 5 bases and J by 4 bases, with 15 bases between them. Germline V gene sequence: CDR1 SGDLS, CDR2 YYNGEE. The chain's CDR3 is CASSLDTQGTEAFF. Here the CDR3 DNA reads TGTGCCAGCAGTTTGGACACTCAGGGCACTGAAGCTTTCTTT. Combining the CDR3 with reference TRBV9 and TRBJ1-1 gives the whole variable domain DSGVTQTPKHLITATGQRVTLRCSPRSGDLSVYWYQQSLDQGLQFLIQYYNGEERAKGNILERFSAQQFPDLHSELNLSSLELGDSALYFCASSLDTQGTEAFFGQGTRLTVV.